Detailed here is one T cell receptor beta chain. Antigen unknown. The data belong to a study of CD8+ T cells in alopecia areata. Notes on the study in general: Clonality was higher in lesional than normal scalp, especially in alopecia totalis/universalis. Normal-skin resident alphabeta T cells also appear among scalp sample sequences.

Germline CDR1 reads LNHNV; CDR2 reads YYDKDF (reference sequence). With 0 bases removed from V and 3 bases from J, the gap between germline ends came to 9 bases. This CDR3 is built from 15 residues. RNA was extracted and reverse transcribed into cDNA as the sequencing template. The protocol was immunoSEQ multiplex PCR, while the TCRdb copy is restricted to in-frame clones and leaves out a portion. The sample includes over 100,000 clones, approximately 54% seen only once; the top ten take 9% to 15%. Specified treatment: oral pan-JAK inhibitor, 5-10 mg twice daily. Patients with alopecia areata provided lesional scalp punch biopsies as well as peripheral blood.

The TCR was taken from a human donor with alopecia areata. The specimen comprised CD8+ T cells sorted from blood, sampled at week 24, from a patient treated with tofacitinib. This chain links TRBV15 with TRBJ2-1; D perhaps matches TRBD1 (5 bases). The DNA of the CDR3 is TGTGCCACCAGCAGAGATCAGGGCGGCTACAATGAGCAGTTCTTC. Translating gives CATSRDQGGYNEQFF.